Sequencing of this T cell receptor (beta chain) was carried out in a study of regulatory T cells in long-lasting Graves disease. Study results and caveats: Between persistent patients, a few thousand public clonotypes were shared, exceeding the 800 to 1,000 shared between new patients.

The authors built TCR beta libraries using iRepertoire HTBI primers and Arm-PCR of CDR3 regions. In TCRdb, the multiplex PCR reads were re-called with MiXCR into one record per CDR3 protein. The data contain fewer than 650,000 distinct CDR3 sequences, 15% to 20% of them seen just once; the ten biggest clones take up around 11%. Only a few counts were recorded for this clonotype. Its antigen is still unknown. Time point here: newly diagnosed GD, antithyroid drugs for less than 3 months. PBMC-derived RNA was used for the TCR library. V lost 4 bases and J lost 7; bases outside the gene matches: 1. CDR3 length equals 13 residues. Looked up from germline, CDR1 is ENHRY and CDR2 is SYGVKD. This sample was shared with a second study, whose subject was T cells in Graves' hyperthyroidism and ophthalmopathy.

This receptor was taken from a man aged 18 to 30 with Graves disease. V gene TRBV10-3 combines with J gene TRBJ1-6; 7 nucleotides align to TRBD1. This sample comprised peripheral blood mononuclear cells (PBMCs), obtained at new diagnosis, from a patient treated with antithyroid drugs. The CDR3 region has the DNA TGTGCCATCAGTGGGGACAGAAATTCACCCCTCCACTTT. It yields the protein CAISGDRNSPLHF.